What follows are 12 T cell receptor beta chains derived from one specimen sequenced in a study of beta chain features in type 1 diabetes (dated by TCRdb to about 2018). Results the study describes overall, beyond this receptor: Type 1 diabetes patients showed a moderate but significant shortening of TCRB CDR3 length in all four CD4+ subsets.

Their antigen targets remain unknown. Receptor libraries were prepared by the immunoSEQ multiplex PCR assay. All of the isolated RNA was reverse transcribed with the High Capacity cDNA Reverse Transcription Kit, so expressed TCRB transcripts were sequenced. TCRdb took over this immuneACCESS table, retaining in-frame rearrangements with V and J assigned. Such tables are incomplete; in checked studies, under half of the missing clones stem from an unresolved V gene, and the remainder is unexplained. The sample table shows around 140,000 clones, and around 9% are seen once. The ten largest clonotypes hold under 0.9% of the sample. Material for sequencing was central memory CD4+ T cells from blood. The receptors shown here come from a man younger than 45 with type 1 diabetes.

This CDR3 is CASSLVGPAEAFF. As DNA, the CDR3 is TGTGCCAGCAGCTTAGTCGGTCCCGCTGAAGCTTTCTTT. The rearrangement uses TRBV11-2 and TRBJ1-1; D is unclear. V was cut by 1 base and J by 6 bases, with 9 bases left in between. CDR1 and CDR2 (germline): SGHAT, FQNNGV. This CDR3 has 13 amino acids.

This clone turned up a few times. The chain uses TRBV7-3 and TRBJ1-1; a weak D match, TRBD1 (6 bases). The CDR3 totals 14 residues. V was shortened by 0 bases and J by 4 bases, with 9 bases between the two germline ends. Germline CDR1 reads SGHTA; CDR2 reads FQGTGA. CDR3 sequence reads: CASSLTGAGTEAFF. As DNA, the CDR3 is TGTGCCAGCAGCTTAACGGGGGCTGGCACTGAAGCTTTCTTT.

The chain carries TRBV6-5 and TRBJ1-2; D possibly corresponds to TRBD1 (5 bases). The V and J ends lost 5 bases and 8 bases respectively, with 15 bases between them. Germline V CDR1 and CDR2: MNHEY, SVGAGI. This CDR3 has 13 amino acids. CDR3 sequence: CASSHQGGVGYTF. The CDR3 coding sequence is TGTGCCAGCAGTCACCAAGGAGGGGTCGGCTACACCTTC.

The V gene is TRBV4-1, the J gene TRBJ2-1; possibly TRBD1 for D (6 bases). There are 16 residues in the CDR3. The V and J ends lost 0 bases and 7 bases respectively, with 16 bases between them. Looked up from germline, CDR1 is MGHRA and CDR2 is YSYEKL. This chain's CDR3 is CASSQDPGAQGNEQFF. The CDR3, as DNA: TGCGCCAGCAGCCAAGATCCAGGGGCGCAGGGTAATGAGCAGTTCTTC.

This clone was seen a handful of times. The chain carries TRBV25-1 and TRBJ2-5; D is undetermined. The CDR3 loop spans 13 amino acids. The ends were cut back, 3 bases at V and 4 bases at J, with 9 bases in the middle. Germline CDR1 MGHDK, CDR2 SYGVNS. This CDR3 reads CASSDPRTETQYF. The CDR3 DNA is TGTGCCAGCAGTGACCCCAGAACAGAGACCCAGTACTTC.

The V and J genes are TRBV5-1 and TRBJ2-1; 11 nucleotides match TRBD2. The CDR3 has 16 amino acids. The trim removed 6 bases at V and 0 bases at J, leaving 5 bases unmatched. Germline V CDR1 and CDR2: SGHRS, YFSETQ. The CDR3 sequence: CASKRLAGSSYNEQFF. The CDR3 nucleotides read TGCGCCAGCAAACGACTAGCGGGGAGCTCCTACAATGAGCAGTTCTTC.

CDR3 nucleotide sequence: TGTGCCAGTAGCATTCCCGGGTCGCCGGCCCAGCATTTT. As protein: CASSIPGSPAQHF. The J gene is TRBJ1-5, the V gene TRBV19; D call uncertain. The V gene lost 6 bases and the J gene lost 11 bases, with 17 bases spanning the gap. Germline V gene sequence: CDR1 LNHDA, CDR2 SQIVND (reference sequence). The CDR3 spans 13 residues.

For this clone: Germline and junction disagree at one end, which may indicate a read error. V is TRBV2 and J is TRBJ2-7; no definite D call. This CDR3 contains 15 residues. Germline V gives CDR1 SNHLY, CDR2 FYNNEI. CDR3 sequence reads: CASTETVGSSYEQYF. Written as DNA, the CDR3 is TGTGCCAGCACTGAAACCGTCGGGTCCTCCTACGAGCAGTACTTC.

A note on this clone: A read error may account for a junction end that differs from germline. The rearrangement links TRBV7-7 to TRBJ2-5, with TRBD1 as a possible D gene (6 bases). This CDR3 has 15 amino acids. The germline gives CDR1 SSHAT, CDR2 FNYEAQ (reference sequence). DNA of the CDR3: TGTGCTAGCAGCTCTACCCAACAGGGATCGGAGACCCAGTACTTC. This codes for CASSSTQQGSETQYF.

This clone was found a few times. This chain joins TRBV6-1 and TRBJ2-3; tentatively, D is TRBD1 (6 bases). Germline V lookup: CDR1 MNHNS, CDR2 SASEGT. This CDR3 has 15 amino acids. V lost 5 bases and J lost 2, with 14 bases in between. The CDR3 sequence is CASSRDMAITDTQYF. The CDR3, as DNA: TGTGCCAGCAGTCGGGACATGGCGATCACAGATACGCAGTATTTT.

As to this clone: Because it lacks the conserved phenylalanine or tryptophan at the end, this CDR3 is likely a read error. The limits of the CDR3 on the DNA are not certain, so only TCRdb's listed CDR3 is given. The J gene is TRBJ1-1, the V gene TRBV11-2; the table's D call, TRBD1, has no DNA check behind it. The CDR3 region is 13 residues in length, termini included. CDR1 is SGHAT and CDR2 is FQNNGV in the germline V gene. This chain's CDR3 is CASSPNAGQSPRV.

This chain links TRBV18 with TRBJ2-7, with 9 bases aligning to TRBD1. The CDR3 covers 15 residues. V was pared by 3 bases and J by 2 bases, with 5 bases of the junction left unmatched. Germline V lookup: CDR1 KGHSH, CDR2 LQKENI. The CDR3 DNA follows: TGTGCCAGCTCACCGGGGACAGGGAGGGCCTACGAGCAGTACTTC. Amino acid sequence: CASSPGTGRAYEQYF.